Listed here are 13 T cell receptor beta chains from one sample, sequenced in a study of blood T cells in healthy people across ages. Sample-barcoded 5' priming and a J-beta primer mix drove a second PCR of roughly 7 to 11 cycles. TCRdb ran MiXCR on the 5' RACE reads and lists one entry per CDR3 protein. The sample carries around 800,000 distinct CDR3 sequences, around 62% recorded once. Specimen: blood. Receptors originate from a man aged 30-40 years in good health.

V usage is TRBV9 and J usage is TRBJ2-5; D is unresolved. The CDR3 has 12 residues. V was shortened by 3 bases and J by 4 bases, with 7 bases between the two germline ends. From germline, CDR1 is SGDLS and CDR2 YYNGEE. In DNA form, the CDR3 reads TGTGCCAGCAGCGACAGACGAGAGACCCAGTACTTC. Its protein product is CASSDRRETQYF.

The rearrangement links TRBV12-3 or TRBV12-4 to TRBJ1-2, with D perhaps matching TRBD1 (5 bases). The length of the CDR3 is 16 residues. The V end lost 6 bases, the J end lost 0 bases, and 17 bases lay between the germline ends. The CDR3 region has the DNA TGTGCCAGCAGCCGAGGGAAATGGGGGGCTAACTATGGCTACACCTTC. This encodes CASSRGKWGANYGYTF.

The CDR3: CASRVGHLTYEQYF. CDR3 sequence (DNA): TGTGCCAGCAGGGTAGGACACCTCACCTACGAGCAGTACTTC. The rearrangement links TRBV28 to TRBJ2-5; possible D gene TRBD1, 5 bases. Gene TRBJ2-7 matches the end of the DNA better, so the J call may be wrong. The length of the CDR3 is 14 residues. Germline CDR1 is MDHEN and CDR2 is SYDVKM.

V usage is TRBV20-1 and J usage is TRBJ2-5; D not certain. The germline V gene has CDR1 DFQATT and CDR2 SNEGSKA (reference sequence). V dropped 1 base and J dropped 2 bases, with 17 bases sitting between them. This CDR3 has 16 amino acids. This CDR3 reads CSARGVETLSQETQYF. The CDR3 region has the DNA TGCAGTGCTAGAGGGGTTGAGACTCTCTCACAAGAGACCCAGTACTTC.

Concerning this clonotype: A much more abundant neighbour one base away suggests this may be a read error. The rearrangement uses TRBV12-3 or TRBV12-4 and TRBJ2-7, with D perhaps matching TRBD2 (6 bases). V shed 4 bases and J shed 5 bases, with 6 bases lying between them. This CDR3 contains 11 residues. CDR3 region: CASSWGDEQYF. The CDR3 DNA reads TGTGCCAGCAGTTGGGGGGACGAGCAGTACTTC.

A few counts support this clonotype. The J gene is TRBJ1-2, the V gene TRBV5-1, with 9 bases matching TRBD1. Germline assignment: CDR1 SGHRS and CDR2 YFSETQ. V lost 4 bases to trimming and J lost 5 bases; unmatched junction nucleotides: 12. CDR3 length: 16 amino acids. The CDR3 DNA is TGCGCCAGCAGCCCGGGACAGGGTGATCCCCTTTATGGCTACACCTTC. Amino acids: CASSPGQGDPLYGYTF.

V usage is TRBV20-1 and J usage is TRBJ2-4; 7 bases line up with TRBD2. The DNA end is more similar to TRBJ2-7, so the J call may be wrong. The CDR3 loop spans 15 amino acids. Germline assignment: CDR1 DFQATT and CDR2 SNEGSKA (reference sequence). The CDR3 DNA reads TGCAGTGCTGGAGGGATTCGGACTAGGGCCTACGAGCAGTACTTC. It translates to CSAGGIRTRAYEQYF.

This chain links TRBV13 with TRBJ2-7; 9 bases map to TRBD1. V lost 6 bases, J lost 2 bases, and 8 bases stayed unmatched. The CDR3 length is 15 residues. Germline V gene data show CDR1 as PRHDT and CDR2 as FYEKMQ (reference sequence). The CDR3 DNA reads as TGTGCCAGCAGACCAACGGGGACAGGGACCTACGAGCAGTACTTC. Amino acids: CASRPTGTGTYEQYF.

This chain joins TRBV4-1 and TRBJ2-5, with D maybe TRBD1 (5 bases). The V and J ends lost 0 bases and 2 bases respectively, with 10 bases between them. CDR1 and CDR2 from the germline V gene are MGHRA and YSYEKL. The CDR3 contains 15 residues. CDR3 residues: CASSQESRVQETQYF. CDR3 DNA: TGCGCCAGCAGCCAAGAATCCAGGGTTCAAGAGACCCAGTACTTC.

The genes are TRBV12-3 or TRBV12-4 and TRBJ1-5, with a tentative D call TRBD1 (6 bases). This CDR3 contains 15 residues. The V end lost 6 bases, the J end lost 2 bases, and 14 bases lay between the germline ends. The CDR3 DNA follows: TGTGCCAGCAGGACACAGGGTCGGGGCAATCAGCCCCAGCATTTT. It is translated as CASRTQGRGNQPQHF.

This clonotype has a single count. The chain uses TRBV4-2 and TRBJ1-4; 9 nucleotides line up with TRBD1. CDR3 size: 16 residues. J was trimmed by 6 bases and V by 1 base; bases with no gene match: 6. Germline CDR1 reads LGHNA; CDR2 reads YNFKEQ. CDR3 sequence reads: CASSQGLGTGYEKLFF. The CDR3 DNA is TGTGCCAGCAGCCAAGGATTGGGGACAGGGTATGAAAAACTGTTTTTT.

The chain has TRBV6-2 or TRBV6-3 and TRBJ2-5; D may be TRBD1 or TRBD2 (5 bases each). The DNA end is a closer match to TRBJ2-7, so the J assignment may be wrong. This CDR3 comprises 15 residues. In germline, CDR1 is MNHEY, CDR2 SVGEGT. In DNA form, the CDR3 reads TGTGCCAGCAGTACGCCTCGGGACGGAGTCCACGAGCAGTACTTC. This codes for CASSTPRDGVHEQYF.

V gene TRBV9 combines with J gene TRBJ2-5; no clear D gene. The end of the DNA aligns better with TRBJ2-7, so the J call may be wrong. CDR1 and CDR2 (germline): SGDLS, YYNGEE. The CDR3 length is 15 residues. The CDR3 loop is CASSVGPRYWDEQYF. The DNA of the CDR3 is TGTGCCAGCAGCGTAGGGCCTCGGTATTGGGACGAGCAGTACTTC.